These 20 T cell receptor beta chains were all obtained from the same sample, sequenced in a study of T cells of healthy individuals (dated by TCRdb to between 2017 and 2018). Library generation was performed with 5' RACE. The listed sequencing device is Illumina MiSeq. TCRdb handled the public reads itself, with Q25 trimming in fastp and clone calling in MiXCR, and kept productive beta chains. For every CDR3 protein sequence, its rows merge into one entry that carries the most common genes and DNA. This sample comprises 40,000 to 60,000 distinct CDR3 sequences, around 15% of them detected only once. Roughly 16% of the sample is in the top ten clones. The receptors originated from a human donor in good health.

The gene calls are TRBV25-1 and TRBJ1-2; D unresolved. Germline V gene lookup returns CDR1 MGHDK and CDR2 SYGVNS. This CDR3 is built from 14 residues. The germline V and J ends were trimmed by 4 bases and 3 bases, with 12 bases remaining between them. Written as DNA, the CDR3 is TGTGCCAGCAGTGGCCTAGGGCCCCACTATGGCTACACCTTC. It codes for CASSGLGPHYGYTF.

This clonotype has a count of ten or more. The chain recombines TRBV29-1 with TRBJ1-1, with TRBD1 identical over 7 bases. The CDR3 has 13 residues. Germline CDR1 SQVTM, CDR2 ANQGSEA. V shed 5 bases, J shed 6 bases, and the junction held 9 bases outside the gene matches. The DNA for the CDR3 is TGCAGCGTTCACAGGGGTAGGGACCCTGAAGCTTTCTTT. It is translated as CSVHRGRDPEAFF.

The chain uses TRBV6-5 and TRBJ1-4; possibly TRBD1 for D (6 bases). Per germline, CDR1 MNHEY and CDR2 SVGAGI. The V gene lost 6 bases and the J gene lost 0 bases, with 14 bases spanning the gap. The CDR3 contains 16 residues. This CDR3 is CASSPRGGTTNEKLFF. The CDR3 DNA sequence: TGTGCCAGCAGCCCGAGAGGGGGTACAACTAATGAAAAACTGTTTTTT.

Concerning this clonotype itself: At one end the junction does not follow the germline gene, possibly because of a read error. V is TRBV30 and J is TRBJ1-2; D not resolved. Germline loops: CDR1 GTSNPN, CDR2 SVGIG (reference sequence). The CDR3 consists of 11 residues. The CDR3 loop reads CAWSRSAGYNF. The CDR3 DNA reads TGTGCCTGGAGTCGCAGCGCCGGCTACAACTTC.

This clonotype appeared a few times. The chain carries TRBV20-1 and TRBJ1-1; tentative D call: TRBD1 (6 bases). In germline, CDR1 is DFQATT, CDR2 SNEGSKA (reference sequence). The CDR3 runs to 12 residues. The V and J ends lost 5 bases and 2 bases respectively, with 9 bases between them. This CDR3 is CSAEGVNTEAFF. For the CDR3, the DNA is TGCAGTGCTGAGGGGGTCAACACTGAAGCTTTCTTT.

This clonotype has a handful of counts. This rearrangement joins TRBV20-1 to TRBJ1-1, with 9 bases identical to TRBD1. This CDR3 comprises 12 residues. Germline V lookup: CDR1 DFQATT, CDR2 SNEGSKA (reference sequence). CDR3 protein: CRGGQGDTEAFF. CDR3 DNA sequence: TGCAGGGGGGGACAGGGAGACACTGAAGCTTTCTTT.

This clonotype was counted many times. This rearrangement joins TRBV5-5 to TRBJ1-5; D is unresolved. Germline V lookup: CDR1 SGHKS, CDR2 YYEKEE (reference sequence). V gave up 1 base and J gave up 0 bases, with 8 bases separating them. The CDR3 is 15 amino acids. DNA of the CDR3: TGTGCCAGCAGCTTGTTAGGGAATAGCAATCAGCCCCAGCATTTT. This codes for CASSLLGNSNQPQHF.

The chain couples TRBV7-2 to TRBJ1-1, with TRBD1 identical over 7 bases. Looked up from germline, CDR1 is SGHTA and CDR2 is FQGNSA. The CDR3 covers 17 residues. V was clipped by 5 bases and J by 0 bases; unmatched bases: 12. The CDR3: CASSSRPPGQMNTEAFF. Written as DNA, the CDR3 is TGTGCCAGCAGCAGCCGTCCTCCGGGACAGATGAACACTGAAGCTTTCTTT.

This clonotype has only a few counts. The genes are TRBV20-1 and TRBJ2-3, with 7 bases that match TRBD2. The J segment lost 3 bases and the V segment lost 0 bases, leaving 3 bases of the junction unmatched. This CDR3 region has 14 residues. In germline, CDR1 is DFQATT, CDR2 SNEGSKA (reference sequence). The CDR3 region is CSAREGGSTDTQYF. CDR3 DNA: TGCAGTGCTAGAGAGGGCGGGAGTACAGATACGCAGTATTTT.

This clonotype was seen at least ten times. The chain uses TRBV20-1 and TRBJ2-3, with 8 nucleotides matching TRBD2. V lost 0 bases and J lost 5; bases outside the gene matches: 4. Germline V CDR1 and CDR2: DFQATT, SNEGSKA (reference sequence). The CDR3 has 14 residues. In nucleotides, the CDR3 is TGCAGTGCTAGAGAAGCGGGGGTGGAAGATACGCAGTATTTT. Amino acid sequence: CSAREAGVEDTQYF.

V and J are TRBV20-1 and TRBJ1-1; tentatively, D is TRBD1 (5 bases). Germline V gene data show CDR1 as DFQATT and CDR2 as SNEGSKA (reference sequence). This CDR3 contains 12 residues. The CDR3 sequence: CSPDGGDTEAFF. Here the CDR3 DNA reads TGCAGCCCGGACGGGGGAGACACTGAAGCTTTCTTT.

This chain joins TRBV3-1 and TRBJ1-4; 8 bases match TRBD1. Germline CDR1 LGHDT, CDR2 YNNKEL (reference sequence). CDR3 size: 15 residues. The V gene end was trimmed by 4 bases and the J gene end by 8 bases; junction bases not matched to a gene: 9. The CDR3, as DNA: TGTGCCAGCAGCCCACGGACAGGGTTTCGAGAAAAACTGTTTTTT. Translated, it gives CASSPRTGFREKLFF.

This clonotype was counted ten times or more. The genes are TRBV7-2 and TRBJ1-1, with D perhaps TRBD1 (6 bases). The CDR3 runs to 14 residues. The ends were cut back, 5 bases at V and 5 bases at J, with 15 bases in the middle. CDR1 and CDR2 from the germline V gene are SGHTA and FQGNSA. The CDR3 here is CASSPVQGGTEAFF. The CDR3 DNA reads as TGTGCCAGCAGCCCTGTACAGGGAGGGACTGAAGCTTTCTTT.

V and J are TRBV5-5 and TRBJ2-7; 14 bases fit TRBD2. The V segment lost 4 bases and the J segment 5 bases; nucleotides outside the gene matches: 5. This CDR3 region has 15 residues. Germline V gene lookup returns CDR1 SGHKS and CDR2 YYEKEE (reference sequence). The CDR3 sequence: CASSTRTSGRNEQYF. DNA for the CDR3: TGTGCCAGCAGCACCCGGACTAGCGGGAGGAACGAGCAGTACTTC.

The chain joins TRBV5-1 to TRBJ1-4, with D hard to call. The CDR3 runs 13 residues. The germline V gene has CDR1 SGHRS and CDR2 YFSETQ. The ends were cut back, 1 base at V and 8 bases at J, with 9 bases in the middle. The CDR3 region is CASSLKSGEKLFF. DNA of the CDR3: TGCGCCAGCAGCTTGAAATCCGGAGAAAAACTGTTTTTT. Together with reference TRBV5-1 and TRBJ1-4, the CDR3 gives the full variable domain: KAGVTQTPRYLIKTRGQQVTLSCSPISGHRSVSWYQQTPGQGLQFLFEYFSETQRNKGNFPGRFSGRQFSNSRSEMNVSTLELGDSALYLCASSLKSGEKLFFGSGTQLSVL.

This clonotype was found a few times. The V and J genes are TRBV12-3 or TRBV12-4 and TRBJ1-1, with D uncertain. This CDR3 comprises 13 residues. CDR3 region: CAVSGPLNTEAFF. In DNA, the CDR3 is TGTGCGGTTTCTGGACCCCTGAACACTGAAGCTTTCTTT.

This clonotype was seen repeatedly, ten times or more. The rearrangement uses TRBV24-1 and TRBJ2-5, with 7 bases fitting TRBD2. The CDR3 length is 16 residues. V shed 5 bases, J shed 2 bases, and the junction held 10 bases outside the gene matches. CDR1 is KGHDR and CDR2 is SFDVKD in the germline V gene. The CDR3 spells CATSGRDYLTQETQYF. The CDR3 bases are TGTGCCACCAGTGGCCGGGACTACCTAACTCAAGAGACCCAGTACTTC.

This clonotype was found many times. V is TRBV19 and J is TRBJ2-3; 9 bases align to TRBD1. Trimming took 5 bases from V and 2 from J; bases not matched to a gene: 5. Germline V gives CDR1 LNHDA, CDR2 SQIVND (reference sequence). This CDR3 is built from 15 residues. In DNA form, the CDR3 reads TGTGCCAGTAGTTTGTGGACAGGGGCCACAGATACGCAGTATTTT. This translates into CASSLWTGATDTQYF.

Concerning this clonotype: No conserved phenylalanine or tryptophan is present at the end of the CDR3, so a read error is the likely explanation. The chain carries TRBV27 and TRBJ2-2, with D possibly TRBD1 on 5 matching bases. The CDR3 totals 14 residues. Deletions cut 6 bases from V and 1 base from J, with 9 bases between. Germline V gene data show CDR1 as MNHEY and CDR2 as SMNVEV (reference sequence). As DNA, the CDR3 is TGTGCCAGCAGGATACAGGTGAACACCGGGGAGCTGTTTCTT. Translated: CASRIQVNTGELFL.

This clonotype was seen ten or more times. CDR3 in amino acids: CASSENGGGITDTQYF. The DNA of the CDR3 is TGCGCCAGCAGCGAAAACGGGGGCGGAATCACAGATACGCAGTATTTT. This chain joins TRBV5-1 and TRBJ2-3; possibly TRBD1 or TRBD2 for D (6 bases each). This CDR3 spans 16 amino acids. CDR1 SGHRS and CDR2 YFSETQ come from the germline V gene. V lost 4 bases and J lost 2, with 17 bases in between.